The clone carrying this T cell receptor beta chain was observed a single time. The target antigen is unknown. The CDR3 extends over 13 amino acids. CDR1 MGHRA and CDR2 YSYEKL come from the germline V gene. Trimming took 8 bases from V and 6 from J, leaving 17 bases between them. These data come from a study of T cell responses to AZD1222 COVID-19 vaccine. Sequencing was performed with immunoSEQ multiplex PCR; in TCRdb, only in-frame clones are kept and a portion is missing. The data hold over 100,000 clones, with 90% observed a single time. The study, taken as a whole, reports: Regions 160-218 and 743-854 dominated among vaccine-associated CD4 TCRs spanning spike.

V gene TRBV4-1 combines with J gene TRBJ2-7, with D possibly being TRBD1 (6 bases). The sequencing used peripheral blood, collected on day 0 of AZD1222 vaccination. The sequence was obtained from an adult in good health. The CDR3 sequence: CASAGTRYAEQYF. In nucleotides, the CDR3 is TGCGCCAGCGCCGGGACACGTTACGCCGAGCAGTACTTC.